This T cell receptor beta chain was sequenced for a study of T cells in Graves' hyperthyroidism and ophthalmopathy. Study-wide results and limits: The majority of expanded thyroid clonotypes above 0.001 also appeared in blood. A model of 13 V-J pairs discriminated ophthalmopathy from stable hyperthyroidism.

This clonotype showed up just a few times. Its antigen is not known. From RNA transcripts, TCR beta CDR3 regions were amplified. TCR CDR3 underwent first-round RT-PCR with the HTBI primer set. A single record per CDR3 protein comes from TCRdb applying MiXCR to the multiplex PCR reads. The sample contains a few hundred thousand distinct CDR3 sequences, approximately 18% of which appear only once. On the basis of clinical symptoms, serum thyroxine and TRAb, thyroid ultrasound and orbital computed tomography, diagnoses were made. Looked up from germline, CDR1 is SGHDN and CDR2 is FVKESK. This CDR3 comprises 23 residues. Trimming pared 10 bases from V and 4 bases from J, leaving 47 bases between.

This chain joins TRBV14 and TRBJ2-7, with D possibly TRBD2 on 7 matching bases. The TCR comes from a man aged 45-65 years with Graves' ophthalmopathy. Sequencing was carried out using blood. CDR3 protein: CANNITLVGGQTIGHPSIYEQYF. In DNA, the CDR3 is TGTGCCAATAACATTACACTCGTGGGGGGGCAAACGATCGGGCATCCATCGATTTACGAGCAGTACTTC.